The 28 T cell receptor beta chains below were found in one sample sequenced in a study of cytomegalovirus exposure and HLA in healthy donors. 13 Jbeta primers and 60 Vbeta primers were used for the PCR. Some clones are missing from TCRdb's copy, which holds only in-frame ones; the method was immunoSEQ multiplex PCR. The sample lists over 100,000 clones; approximately 78% were seen once. The sequenced material came from PBMCs. The receptors were gathered from a female donor in good health and CMV-seronegative.

The rearrangement links TRBV6-5 to TRBJ1-4, with D unclear. Trimming took off 8 bases at V and 8 bases at J, with 18 bases between the two ends. The V gene's germline CDR1 is MNHEY and CDR2 SVGAGI. CDR3 length equals 14 residues. The CDR3 protein is CASHGAGIREKLFF. The CDR3 DNA follows: TGTGCCAGCCATGGCGCGGGGATACGGGAAAAACTGTTTTTT.

The CDR3 protein is CASSFRTAYEQYF. Here the CDR3 DNA reads TGTGCCAGCAGCTTCCGGACAGCCTACGAGCAGTACTTC. The chain uses TRBV5-6 and TRBJ2-7; TRBD1 is a possible D gene (6 bases). There are 13 residues in the CDR3. CDR1 SGHDT and CDR2 YYEEEE come from the germline V gene. V gave up 2 bases and J gave up 2 bases, with 8 bases separating them.

V gene TRBV5-1 combines with J gene TRBJ2-7, with TRBD1 identical over 7 bases. With V trimmed by 2 bases and J by 6 bases, 5 bases remained unmatched. This CDR3 has 13 amino acids. Germline-derived CDR1 and CDR2 are SGHRS and YFSETQ. CDR3 protein: CASSFQGVGEQYF. CDR3 coding DNA: TGCGCCAGCAGCTTCCAGGGGGTTGGCGAGCAGTACTTC.

This clone was observed a handful of times. The rearrangement uses TRBV9 and TRBJ1-4; weak D call: TRBD1 (5 bases). Deletions cut 2 bases from V and 4 bases from J, with 12 bases between. The length of the CDR3 is 15 residues. Germline V lookup: CDR1 SGDLS, CDR2 YYNGEE. CDR3 nucleotide sequence: TGTGCCAGCAGCGTGTCGGGGGTGTATAATGAAAAACTGTTTTTT. Translation gives CASSVSGVYNEKLFF.

The chain employs TRBV7-8 and TRBJ1-1; 8 positions match TRBD1. Per germline, CDR1 SGHVS and CDR2 FQNEAQ. The CDR3 has 17 amino acids. The V segment lost 4 bases and the J segment 3 bases; nucleotides outside the gene matches: 13. The CDR3 region is CASSSLETGDGDTEAFF. The CDR3 DNA is TGTGCCAGCAGCTCGCTGGAGACAGGGGATGGGGACACTGAAGCTTTCTTT.

This chain uses TRBV7-3 with TRBJ1-5; 7 bases line up with TRBD1. The V and J ends lost 5 bases and 7 bases, in that order; junction bases with no gene match: 11. Germline CDR1 SGHTA, CDR2 FQGTGA. This CDR3 contains 15 residues. CDR3 nucleotide sequence: TGTGCCAGCAGCCCGGACAGGCTAATGAACCAGCCCCAGCATTTT. Its protein is CASSPDRLMNQPQHF.

This chain connects TRBV9 to TRBJ2-3; D uncertain. This CDR3 is built from 12 residues. The V end was cut by 2 bases, the J end by 5 bases, with 6 bases between. CDR1 is SGDLS, CDR2 YYNGEE, per germline. CDR3 nucleotides: TGTGCCAGCAGCGTGTACGGAGATACGCAGTATTTT. Translation: CASSVYGDTQYF. The full variable domain, with the rest looked up from reference TRBV9 and TRBJ2-3, is DSGVTQTPKHLITATGQRVTLRCSPRSGDLSVYWYQQSLDQGLQFLIQYYNGEERAKGNILERFSAQQFPDLHSELNLSSLELGDSALYFCASSVYGDTQYFGPGTRLTVL.

The table lists this clone with a few counts. The chain links TRBV4-3 to TRBJ1-2; possible D gene TRBD1, 5 bases. Germline CDR1 reads LGHNA; CDR2 reads YSLEER. The CDR3 runs 16 residues. V lost 3 bases to trimming and J lost 6 bases, with 20 bases between them. In DNA form, the CDR3 reads TGCGCCAGCAGCCAGGCCGGGGGAGTCCCCAGAGATGGCTACACCTTC. Translating it yields CASSQAGGVPRDGYTF.

The chain joins TRBV10-1 to TRBJ2-7, with 9 bases matching TRBD1. The CDR3 contains 16 residues. Germline CDR1 is WNHNN and CDR2 is SYGVQD (reference sequence). V trimming: 0 bases; J trimming: 3 bases; junction bases outside the gene matches: 6. The CDR3 DNA sequence: TGCGCCAGCAGTGAGTCGGGACAGGGACTTAACTACGAGCAGTACTTC. Its translation: CASSESGQGLNYEQYF.

V is TRBV10-3 and J is TRBJ2-7, with a tentative D call TRBD1 (6 bases). CDR3 length: 15 residues. V shed 3 bases and J shed 2 bases, with 14 bases lying between them. In germline, CDR1 is ENHRY, CDR2 SYGVKD. The CDR3 nucleotides are TGTGCCATCAGTGATCCCGGACAGAGACCCTACGAGCAGTACTTC. This sequence encodes CAISDPGQRPYEQYF.

The J gene is TRBJ2-7, the V gene TRBV18, with 7 nucleotides matching TRBD1. This CDR3 spans 15 amino acids. Per germline, CDR1 KGHSH and CDR2 LQKENI. Trimming removed 2 bases from V and 2 bases from J; junction bases left unmatched: 6. The DNA for the CDR3 is TGTGCCAGCTCACCAGAGGCAGGGGGTGCCTACGAGCAGTACTTC. It encodes CASSPEAGGAYEQYF.

The chain links TRBV9 to TRBJ2-5, with D perhaps matching TRBD2 (7 bases). Deletions cut 4 bases from V and 4 bases from J, with 14 bases between. The CDR3 covers 14 residues. Germline V gives CDR1 SGDLS, CDR2 YYNGEE. CDR3 protein: CASSLGGGRETQYF. The CDR3 DNA sequence: TGTGCCAGCAGCCTAGGGGGGGGCCGAGAGACCCAGTACTTC.

This clone was found a few times. This rearrangement joins TRBV7-2 to TRBJ2-7; 16 nucleotides match TRBD2. Germline V gives CDR1 SGHTA, CDR2 FQGNSA. V shed 5 bases, J shed 7 bases, and the junction held 17 bases outside the gene matches. The CDR3 totals 19 residues. The CDR3: CASSPLTGTSGRVSAEQYF. CDR3 DNA: TGTGCCAGCAGCCCGCTAACAGGGACTAGCGGGAGGGTAAGTGCGGAGCAGTACTTC.

This clone was seen a handful of times. This chain joins TRBV6-1 and TRBJ2-1; TRBD2 aligns across 7 bases. The germline V gene has CDR1 MNHNS and CDR2 SASEGT. This CDR3 has 17 amino acids. The ends lost 0 bases at V and 4 bases at J; junction bases unmatched: 9. CDR3 DNA sequence: TGTGCCAGCAGTGAAGCTCGACGGCTAGCGGATTACAATGAGCAGTTCTTC. It codes for CASSEARRLADYNEQFF.

The chain has TRBV5-6 and TRBJ1-2; 8 nucleotides match TRBD1. The CDR3 extends over 14 amino acids. The J segment lost 6 bases and the V segment lost 4 bases, leaving 8 bases of the junction unmatched. Germline V gene sequence: CDR1 SGHDT, CDR2 YYEEEE. The CDR3 DNA follows: TGTGCCAGCAGCACCAATTTACAGGGGGATGGCTACACCTTC. It is translated as CASSTNLQGDGYTF. Together with reference TRBV5-6 and TRBJ1-2, the CDR3 gives the full variable domain: DAGVTQSPTHLIKTRGQQVTLRCSPKSGHDTVSWYQQALGQGPQFIFQYYEEEERQRGNFPDRFSGHQFPNYSSELNVNALLLGDSALYLCASSTNLQGDGYTFGSGTRLTVV.

The chain joins TRBV6-1 to TRBJ2-7; 8 bases fit TRBD2. Germline V gene lookup returns CDR1 MNHNS and CDR2 SASEGT. V gave up 4 bases and J gave up 0 bases; unmatched junction bases: 5. The CDR3 loop spans 15 amino acids. For the CDR3, the DNA is TGTGCCAGCAGTGCCCTAGCGGGTCGCTCCTACGAGCAGTACTTC. The encoded protein is CASSALAGRSYEQYF.

This clone has a handful of counts. The CDR3 is CASSLEVANTDTQYF. The CDR3 DNA reads TGTGCCAGCAGCTTAGAGGTAGCGAACACAGATACGCAGTATTTT. The gene calls are TRBV7-6 and TRBJ2-3, with D perhaps matching TRBD2 (5 bases). V lost 1 base, J lost 2 bases, and 10 bases lay in between. Germline CDR1 and CDR2: SGHVS and FNYEAQ. The CDR3 runs to 15 residues.

The chain is built from TRBV5-4 and TRBJ1-4; 8 bases are shared with TRBD1. The CDR3 has 15 amino acids. The V gene's germline CDR1 is SGHNT and CDR2 YYREEE (reference sequence). Germline trimming cut 4 bases from V and 2 bases from J; bases unmatched to any gene: 4. CDR3 protein: CASSLRQGTNEKLFF. CDR3 nucleotide sequence: TGTGCCAGCAGCCTACGACAGGGGACTAATGAAAAACTGTTTTTT.

This clone was seen only a few times. The rearrangement joins TRBV6-4 to TRBJ2-5; no reliable D call. Between the trimmed V and J ends, which lost 9 bases and 0 bases, there was a span of 14 bases. Germline V lookup: CDR1 MRHNA, CDR2 SNTAGT. There are 14 residues in the CDR3. CDR3 nucleotide sequence: TGTGCCAGGGCCACACTAAGACACCAAGAGACCCAGTACTTC. Protein product: CARATLRHQETQYF.

This clone has only a few counts. The chain uses TRBV28 and TRBJ2-3; D possibly corresponds to TRBD1 (7 bases). V was trimmed by 8 bases and J by 3 bases, leaving 15 bases between them. The CDR3 runs to 14 residues. The germline V gene encodes CDR1 MDHEN and CDR2 SYDVKM. CDR3 loop: CASVRGVTTDTQYF. Here the CDR3 DNA reads TGTGCCAGCGTCAGGGGGGTAACTACAGATACGCAGTATTTT.

The sample holds one count of this clone. This chain joins TRBV19 and TRBJ1-1; 10 bases align to TRBD1. CDR1 and CDR2 (germline): LNHDA, SQIVND (reference sequence). The trim removed 6 bases at V and 5 bases at J, leaving 6 bases unmatched. This CDR3 region has 14 residues. CDR3 coding DNA: TGTGCCAGTAGGATTAGACAGGGGGCGACTGAAGCTTTCTTT. It specifies CASRIRQGATEAFF.

As regards this clone: The same CDR3 is also encoded by other DNA sequences in this sample. The rearrangement links TRBV11-2 to TRBJ2-7; maybe TRBD2 (6 bases). Per germline, CDR1 SGHAT and CDR2 FQNNGV. Between the trimmed V and J ends, which lost 1 base and 2 bases, there was a span of 6 bases. The CDR3 extends over 13 amino acids. CDR3 loop: CASSLAGAYEQYF. CDR3 sequence (DNA): TGTGCCAGCAGCTTAGCGGGGGCCTACGAGCAGTACTTC.

The chain recombines TRBV15 with TRBJ2-7; D remains ambiguous. Trimming removed 0 bases from V and 0 bases from J, with 3 bases in between. The CDR3 length is 13 residues. From germline, CDR1 is LNHNV and CDR2 YYDKDF (reference sequence). This CDR3 reads CATSRDYSYEQYF. CDR3 DNA sequence: TGTGCCACCAGCAGAGATTACTCCTACGAGCAGTACTTC.

J is TRBJ2-2 and V is TRBV5-1, with 7 bases fitting TRBD2. This CDR3 is 17 amino acids long. The V gene end was trimmed by 0 bases and the J gene end by 5 bases; junction bases not matched to a gene: 10. CDR1 and CDR2 (germline): SGHRS, YFSETQ. For the CDR3, the DNA is TGCGCCAGCAGCTTGGGACCACTAGCGAGGGAAACCGGGGAGCTGTTTTTT. Translation: CASSLGPLARETGELFF.

This chain joins TRBV4-1 and TRBJ2-3; 7 nucleotides line up with TRBD2. The length of the CDR3 is 16 residues. Losses at the gene ends were 4 bases for V and 2 bases for J; bases not matched to a gene: 9. Looked up from germline, CDR1 is MGHRA and CDR2 is YSYEKL. The CDR3 loop reads CASSPQTSRSTDTQYF. The DNA for the CDR3 is TGCGCCAGCAGCCCTCAGACTAGCAGGTCCACAGATACGCAGTATTTT.

V is TRBV27 and J is TRBJ2-6; a weak D match, TRBD1 (6 bases). Trimming removed 4 bases from V and 0 bases from J, with 19 bases in between. There are 19 residues in the CDR3. In germline, CDR1 is MNHEY, CDR2 SMNVEV (reference sequence). In nucleotides, the CDR3 is TGTGCCAGCAGTTCACTAGGTAGACAGGCGATCTCTGGGGCCAACGTCCTGACTTTC. Amino acid sequence: CASSSLGRQAISGANVLTF.

The chain has TRBV5-1 and TRBJ2-7; 9 bases align to TRBD1. CDR3 length equals 14 residues. Germline trimming cut 4 bases from V and 7 bases from J; bases unmatched to any gene: 9. Per germline, CDR1 SGHRS and CDR2 YFSETQ. CDR3 sequence (DNA): TGCGCCAGCAGCAGCCGGGACAGGGTCGGGGAGCAGTACTTC. Translation: CASSSRDRVGEQYF.

This clone was recorded once. The V call is TRBV7-2, the J call TRBJ2-5, with D maybe TRBD2 (6 bases). This CDR3 contains 14 residues. V dropped 4 bases and J dropped 4 bases, with 13 bases sitting between them. Germline assignment: CDR1 SGHTA and CDR2 FQGNSA. The CDR3 spells CASSSWGDRETQYF. CDR3 bases: TGTGCCAGCAGCTCATGGGGGGATAGAGAGACCCAGTACTTC.